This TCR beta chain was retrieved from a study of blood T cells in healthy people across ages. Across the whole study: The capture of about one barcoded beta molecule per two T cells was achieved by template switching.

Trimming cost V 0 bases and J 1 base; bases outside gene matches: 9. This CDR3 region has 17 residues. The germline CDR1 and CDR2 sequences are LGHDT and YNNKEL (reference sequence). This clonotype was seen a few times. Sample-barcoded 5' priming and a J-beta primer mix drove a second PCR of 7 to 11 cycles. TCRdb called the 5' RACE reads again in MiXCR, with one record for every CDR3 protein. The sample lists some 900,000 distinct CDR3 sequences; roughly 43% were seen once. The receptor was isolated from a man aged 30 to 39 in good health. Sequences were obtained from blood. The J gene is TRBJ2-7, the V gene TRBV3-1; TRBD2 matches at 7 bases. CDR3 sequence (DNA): TGTGCCAGCAGCCAAGATGTATCTAGCGGAACGTCCTACGAGCAGTACTTC. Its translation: CASSQDVSSGTSYEQYF.